Listed below are T cell receptor beta chains from one sample, sequenced in a study of CD8+ T cells in alopecia areata. Using immunoSEQ multiplex PCR, the repertoire was profiled, and TCRdb retains in-frame clones only, with some absent. Here the sample spans tens of thousands of clones, approximately 44% being singletons. The material was CD8+ T cells sorted from blood, obtained at approximately week 37, from a patient treated with tofacitinib. These receptors all come from a human donor with alopecia areata. The CDR3 runs from the conserved cysteine through the conserved F or W. The order of the fields is V gene, J gene, clone size, D gene, CDR3 protein, CDR3 DNA. A D gene is named only where the DNA matches it firmly. Expanded clones are given a class, and other clones once, few, many or no size at all.

>TRBV28|TRBJ2-7|few|TRBD2
CASTFLAGEDEQYF
TGTGCCAGCACCTTCTTAGCGGGAGAAGACGAGCAGTACTTC
>TRBV7-9|TRBJ2-7|few|TRBD2
CASSLGGGTSYEQYF
TGTGCCAGCAGCTTAGGGGGAGGGACGTCCTACGAGCAGTACTTC
>TRBV27|TRBJ2-4|NA|NA
CASSLFGSGKNIQYF
TGTGCCAGCAGTTTATTTGGGAGCGGCAAAAACATTCAGTACTTC
>TRBV9|TRBJ1-1|NA|TRBD1
CASSDGQGNTEAFF
TGTGCCAGCAGCGACGGACAGGGGAACACTGAAGCTTTCTTT
>TRBV6-1|TRBJ1-1|NA|NA
CAAFSAARLNTEAFF
TGTGCCGCCTTTTCGGCGGCAAGACTGAACACTGAAGCTTTCTTT
>TRBV30|TRBJ2-3|NA|TRBD1
CAWSPGQGIDTQYF
TGTGCCTGGAGTCCAGGACAGGGGATAGATACGCAGTATTTT
>TRBV7-9|TRBJ1-2|NA|NA
CASSSPLEGGDLDYGYTF
TGTGCCAGCAGCTCACCCCTGGAGGGGGGGGACCTGGACTATGGCTACACCTTC
>TRBV6-1|TRBJ1-1|NA|TRBD1
CASIGTGGEDTEAFF
TGTGCCAGCATCGGGACAGGGGGAGAGGACACTGAAGCTTTCTTT
>TRBV29-1|TRBJ2-7|NA|TRBD2
CSVAVTSGDEQYF
TGCAGCGTTGCGGTGACTAGCGGGGACGAGCAGTACTTC
>TRBV7-8|TRBJ2-2|NA|NA
CASSLLGTLNTGELFF
TGTGCCAGCAGCTTACTCGGGACACTTAACACCGGGGAGCTGTTTTTT
>TRBV13|TRBJ2-2|few|NA
CASSLGQENTGELFF
TGTGCCAGCAGCTTAGGGCAGGAGAACACCGGGGAGCTGTTTTTT
>TRBV15|TRBJ2-7|few|NA
CATSAQRELLPYEQYF
TGTGCCACCAGCGCTCAAAGGGAACTCCTACCTTACGAGCAGTACTTC
>TRBV6-6|TRBJ2-7|NA|NA
CASSYSSTYEQYF
TGTGCCAGCAGTTACTCGTCTACCTACGAGCAGTACTTC
>TRBV4-1|TRBJ2-7|NA|NA
CASSPTRADEQYF
TGCGCCAGCAGCCCGACCCGGGCAGACGAGCAGTACTTC
>TRBV29-1|TRBJ2-1|few|NA
CSVEGGQDGFF
TGCAGCGTTGAGGGAGGACAGGACGGGTTCTTC
>TRBV5-4|TRBJ1-1|few|NA
CASSYQQSGEAFF
TGTGCCAGCAGCTACCAGCAGTCTGGTGAAGCTTTCTTT
>TRBV29-1|TRBJ2-1|NA|NA
CSVRTAYNEQFF
TGCAGCGTACGAACAGCCTACAATGAGCAGTTCTTC
>TRBV29-1|TRBJ2-7|NA|TRBD2
CSVVPLSAGGSYEQYF
TGCAGCGTTGTTCCCCTTTCCGCGGGAGGATCCTACGAGCAGTACTTC